The 25 T cell receptor beta chains given below trace back to one sample, sequenced in a study of shared clonotypes between healthy human individuals. TCRdb keeps only in-frame clones here, not all; method: immunoSEQ multiplex PCR. The table records 1.4 million to 1.5 million clones, about 96% of them present only once. The specimen was naive CD4+ T cells sorted from blood. Sample subset: CD45RA+ positively selected. The receptor source for this set is a man younger than 40 in good health.

This chain joins TRBV6-1 and TRBJ2-7; tentatively, D is TRBD2 (5 bases). Per the germline V gene, CDR1 is MNHNS and CDR2 is SASEGT. The CDR3 sequence is 14 residues long. The V end lost 6 bases, the J end lost 1 base, and 13 bases lay between the germline ends. CDR3 nucleotide sequence: TGTGCCAGCAGCCTACCTAGCAGATCCTACGAGCAGTACTTC. This sequence encodes CASSLPSRSYEQYF.

This chain uses TRBV7-2 with TRBJ2-7, with D tentatively TRBD2 (5 bases). Trimming pared 5 bases from V and 2 bases from J, leaving 22 bases between. Germline CDR1 and CDR2: SGHTA and FQGNSA. The CDR3 sequence is 17 residues long. The DNA of the CDR3 is TGTGCCAGCAGCCCCGGACTGACAACCCTACTAACCTACGAGCAGTACTTC. Residues: CASSPGLTTLLTYEQYF.

The CDR3 DNA reads as TGCGCCAGCAGCTTTAACAGGGGGCGCGGGGAAGCTTTCTTT. Amino acid sequence: CASSFNRGRGEAFF. The rearrangement joins TRBV5-1 to TRBJ1-1; 9 bases map to TRBD1. J lost 8 bases, V lost 2 bases, and 7 bases had no gene match. Germline-derived CDR1 and CDR2 are SGHRS and YFSETQ. The CDR3 sequence is 14 residues long. Using reference TRBV5-1 and TRBJ1-1 for the parts outside the CDR3, the full variable domain is KAGVTQTPRYLIKTRGQQVTLSCSPISGHRSVSWYQQTPGQGLQFLFEYFSETQRNKGNFPGRFSGRQFSNSRSEMNVSTLELGDSALYLCASSFNRGRGEAFFGQGTRLTVV.

The J gene is TRBJ2-1, the V gene TRBV27; D not certain. Germline values: CDR1 MNHEY, CDR2 SMNVEV (reference sequence). CDR3 length: 13 residues. V was clipped by 6 bases and J by 4 bases, with 10 bases between them. CDR3 sequence reads: CASRETGYNEQFF. CDR3 coding DNA: TGTGCCAGCAGAGAGACTGGGTACAATGAGCAGTTCTTC.

The CDR3 DNA is TGTGCCAGCAGCGTATTTTCGGGTGAGAATGAAAAACTGTTTTTT. Translating it yields CASSVFSGENEKLFF. V and J are TRBV9 and TRBJ1-4; no firm D call. Deletions cut 1 base from V and 5 bases from J, with 12 bases between. Germline V lookup: CDR1 SGDLS, CDR2 YYNGEE. The CDR3 extends over 15 amino acids. Drawing the rest from reference TRBV9 and TRBJ1-4, the complete variable domain is DSGVTQTPKHLITATGQRVTLRCSPRSGDLSVYWYQQSLDQGLQFLIQYYNGEERAKGNILERFSAQQFPDLHSELNLSSLELGDSALYFCASSVFSGENEKLFFGSGTQLSVL.

The gene calls are TRBV9 and TRBJ2-1, with D possibly being TRBD1 or TRBD2 (5 bases each). V was cut by 0 bases and J by 2 bases, with 15 bases left in between. The V gene's germline CDR1 is SGDLS and CDR2 YYNGEE. This CDR3 contains 17 residues. The CDR3 region is CASSVERSGPTYNEQFF. In DNA, the CDR3 is TGTGCCAGCAGCGTAGAGAGGTCGGGGCCAACCTACAATGAGCAGTTCTTC.

The chain combines TRBV18 with TRBJ1-2; 8 bases match TRBD1. V was clipped by 1 base and J by 5 bases; unmatched bases: 15. The CDR3 totals 18 residues. Germline V CDR1 and CDR2: KGHSH, LQKENI. CDR3 in amino acids: CASSPLRPTGQGTYGYTF. The CDR3 coding sequence is TGTGCCAGCTCACCACTCCGGCCTACTGGACAGGGCACATATGGCTACACCTTC.

The CDR3 sequence is CASSLGGLAGGPDTQYF. CDR3 bases: TGCGCCAGCAGCTTGGGTGGCCTAGCGGGAGGGCCAGATACGCAGTATTTT. V gene TRBV5-1 combines with J gene TRBJ2-3; TRBD2 matches 12 bases. J lost 4 bases, V lost 0 bases, and 6 bases had no gene match. The CDR3 contains 17 residues. Looked up from germline, CDR1 is SGHRS and CDR2 is YFSETQ.

This sequence joins TRBV29-1 and TRBJ2-3; 7 bases are shared with TRBD2. Germline V lookup: CDR1 SQVTM, CDR2 ANQGSEA. V gave up 7 bases and J gave up 0 bases; unmatched junction bases: 10. The CDR3 covers 15 residues. The CDR3 loop is CSADKRDSSTDTQYF. CDR3 coding DNA: TGCAGCGCGGATAAGCGGGACTCGAGCACAGATACGCAGTATTTT.

This rearrangement joins TRBV6-4 to TRBJ2-1; 8 nucleotides align to TRBD2. The CDR3 has 16 amino acids. V trimming: 5 bases; J trimming: 2 bases; junction bases outside the gene matches: 8. Germline values: CDR1 MRHNA, CDR2 SNTAGT. This CDR3 reads CASSLQPSGPYNEQFF. In DNA, the CDR3 is TGTGCCAGCAGTCTACAGCCTAGCGGGCCCTACAATGAGCAGTTCTTC.

The chain links TRBV7-8 to TRBJ2-1, with TRBD2 matching 16 bases. Germline values: CDR1 SGHVS, CDR2 FQNEAQ. V dropped 5 bases and J dropped 8; count of bases not matched to a gene: 3. CDR3 length equals 15 residues. The CDR3 DNA sequence: TGTGCCAGCAGCCCGGGACTAGCGGGAGGGTATGAGCAGTTCTTC. Amino acids: CASSPGLAGGYEQFF. The full variable domain, its missing parts supplied by reference TRBV7-8 and TRBJ2-1, is GAGVSQSPRYKVAKRGQDVALRCDPISGHVSLFWYQQALGQGPEFLTYFQNEAQLDKSGLPSDRFFAERPEGSVSTLKIQRTQQEDSAVYLCASSPGLAGGYEQFFGPGTRLTVL.

This rearrangement joins TRBV4-3 to TRBJ2-5, with 9 bases fitting TRBD2. Germline CDR1 reads LGHNA; CDR2 reads YSLEER. V shed 0 bases, J shed 4 bases, and the junction held 9 bases outside the gene matches. CDR3 size: 17 residues. The CDR3 coding sequence is TGCGCCAGCAGCCAAGATCTTTGGGTAGCGGGAGTAGAGACCCAGTACTTC. Protein: CASSQDLWVAGVETQYF.

The V call is TRBV5-4, the J call TRBJ2-2; no clear D gene. V gave up 3 bases and J gave up 8 bases, with 17 bases separating them. The V gene's germline CDR1 is SGHNT and CDR2 YYREEE (reference sequence). The CDR3 covers 15 residues. The CDR3 DNA reads as TGTGCCAGCAGCTCTAGGACGGAATTGAGGGGGGAGCTGTTTTTT. Amino acid sequence: CASSSRTELRGELFF.

V gene TRBV5-1 combines with J gene TRBJ2-3; 7 bases align to TRBD2. V dropped 5 bases and J dropped 10; count of bases not matched to a gene: 10. The germline V gene has CDR1 SGHRS and CDR2 YFSETQ. The CDR3 consists of 13 residues. The CDR3 reads CASRRWREFAQYF. CDR3 DNA: TGCGCCAGCAGAAGGTGGCGGGAGTTCGCGCAGTATTTT.

The V call is TRBV7-8, the J call TRBJ2-6, with unresolved D. V lost 1 base, J lost 1 base, and 11 bases lay in between. This CDR3 has 17 amino acids. Germline assignment: CDR1 SGHVS and CDR2 FQNEAQ. The CDR3 sequence: CASSLGRWRSGANVLTF. The CDR3 coding sequence is TGTGCCAGCAGCTTAGGACGCTGGAGATCTGGGGCCAACGTCCTGACTTTC.

V usage is TRBV19 and J usage is TRBJ2-1; 10 positions match TRBD2. The CDR3 covers 16 residues. The ends lost 7 bases at V and 7 bases at J; junction bases unmatched: 13. CDR1 is LNHDA and CDR2 is SQIVND in the germline V gene (reference sequence). The DNA for the CDR3 is TGTGCCAGTACCGCCCGGGCTAGCGGGAGTCTTAATGAGCAGTTCTTC. Translated: CASTARASGSLNEQFF. Full variable domain (remainder filled in from reference TRBV19 and TRBJ2-1): DGGITQSPKYLFRKEGQNVTLSCEQNLNHDAMYWYRQDPGQGLRLIYYSQIVNDFQKGDIAEGYSVSREKKESFPLTVTSAQKNPTAFYLCASTARASGSLNEQFFGPGTRLTVL.

V usage is TRBV28 and J usage is TRBJ1-5, with D maybe TRBD1 (5 bases). Germline CDR1 is MDHEN and CDR2 is SYDVKM. This CDR3 has 15 amino acids. V was pared by 6 bases and J by 0 bases, with 12 bases between. CDR3 region: CASSRNRLSNQPQHF. CDR3 DNA sequence: TGTGCCAGCAGCAGAAACAGGCTTAGCAATCAGCCCCAGCATTTT. Filled out from reference TRBV28 and TRBJ1-5, the complete variable domain reads DVKVTQSSRYLVKRTGEKVFLECVQDMDHENMFWYRQDPGLGLRLIYFSYDVKMKEKGDIPEGYSVSREKKERFSLILESASTNQTSMYLCASSRNRLSNQPQHFGDGTRLSIL.

This clone was recorded once. The chain combines TRBV10-3 with TRBJ1-1; D possibly corresponds to TRBD1 (5 bases). The germline CDR1 and CDR2 sequences are ENHRY and SYGVKD. CDR3 length equals 11 residues. V shed 7 bases and J shed 4 bases, with 7 bases lying between them. This chain's CDR3 is CAITGGTEAFF. DNA of the CDR3: TGTGCCATCACGGGGGGCACTGAAGCTTTCTTT.

The V and J genes are TRBV7-9 and TRBJ2-1; D call uncertain. The CDR3 runs 15 residues. Trimming pared 1 base from V and 1 base from J, leaving 8 bases between. Germline V gives CDR1 SEHNR, CDR2 FQNEAQ (reference sequence). The chain's CDR3 is CASSLVRASYNEQFF. The CDR3 bases are TGTGCCAGCAGCTTAGTCCGGGCTTCCTACAATGAGCAGTTCTTC.

This chain connects TRBV7-2 to TRBJ2-7; 8 nucleotides match TRBD2. J lost 4 bases, V lost 0 bases, and 8 bases had no gene match. Germline V CDR1 and CDR2: SGHTA, FQGNSA. The CDR3 runs 16 residues. CDR3 DNA sequence: TGTGCCAGCAGCTTAGCGATGGTAGCGGGACCATACGAGCAGTACTTC. It translates to CASSLAMVAGPYEQYF. Using reference TRBV7-2 and TRBJ2-7 for the parts outside the CDR3, the full variable domain is GAGVSQSPSNKVTEKGKDVELRCDPISGHTALYWYRQSLGQGLEFLIYFQGNSAPDKSGLPSDRFSAERTGGSVSTLTIQRTQQEDSAVYLCASSLAMVAGPYEQYFGPGTRLTVT.

The rearrangement joins TRBV6-1 to TRBJ2-2, with D unresolved. This CDR3 is built from 16 residues. Germline V gene data show CDR1 as MNHNS and CDR2 as SASEGT. V lost 0 bases and J lost 5, with 13 bases in between. CDR3 sequence reads: CASSEANWLLTGELFF. The CDR3, as DNA: TGTGCCAGCAGTGAAGCTAATTGGTTGCTAACCGGGGAGCTGTTTTTT.

The chain employs TRBV28 and TRBJ2-3; D remains unclear. The CDR3 extends over 17 amino acids. Germline CDR1 is MDHEN and CDR2 is SYDVKM. V was pared by 3 bases and J by 10 bases, with 26 bases between. CDR3: CASSLGLGTAPLYSQYF. The CDR3 nucleotides are TGTGCCAGCAGTTTGGGGTTAGGCACCGCCCCCTTATATTCGCAGTATTTT.

The chain uses TRBV7-9 and TRBJ1-5; no reliable D call. V lost 7 bases and J lost 8, with 18 bases in between. Germline V gene lookup returns CDR1 SEHNR and CDR2 FQNEAQ (reference sequence). There are 14 residues in the CDR3. CDR3 in amino acids: CASTLPEGEKPQHF. In nucleotides, the CDR3 is TGTGCCAGCACCCTACCAGAGGGTGAAAAGCCCCAGCATTTT.

This rearrangement joins TRBV28 to TRBJ2-1, with TRBD2 as a possible D gene (5 bases). The CDR3 runs 15 residues. Between the trimmed V and J ends, which lost 6 bases and 1 base, there was a span of 13 bases. Germline-derived CDR1 and CDR2 are MDHEN and SYDVKM. The CDR3 is CASREEATSYNEQFF. The CDR3 bases are TGTGCCAGCAGGGAGGAAGCAACATCCTACAATGAGCAGTTCTTC.

The chain is built from TRBV21-1 and TRBJ2-7; TRBD2 was called by the table and not checked on the DNA. TRBV21-1 is a pseudogene segment. The CDR3 totals 14 residues. The CDR3 sequence is CASSTGTSEYEQYF. The CDR3 DNA reads as TGTGCCAGCAGCACGGGGACTAGCGAGTACGAGCAGTACTTC.